These 21 T cell receptor beta chains came from one sample sequenced in a study of T-cell reconstitution after alpha-beta-depleted transplantation in children. Unique molecular identifiers were incorporated when the TCRbeta library was constructed. Each CDR3 protein is one row after TCRdb ran MiXCR on the PCR reads. The table has over 100,000 distinct CDR3 sequences, 10% seen once. Sample: PBMCs, taken before TCRalphabeta/CD19-depleted stem cell transplant. All receptors come from a boy between 2 and 10 years old with acute lymphoblastic leukemia, due to receive a stem cell transplant.

The rearrangement links TRBV11-2 to TRBJ1-1, with unresolved D. Trimming pared 0 bases from V and 3 bases from J, leaving 17 bases between. Germline CDR1 reads SGHAT; CDR2 reads FQNNGV. The CDR3 covers 17 residues. This CDR3 is CASSLDPIVRRDTEAFF. Here the CDR3 DNA reads TGTGCCAGCAGCTTAGATCCCATCGTGAGACGGGACACTGAAGCTTTCTTT.

This clonotype was seen a handful of times. V gene TRBV11-2 combines with J gene TRBJ2-3; the match to TRBD2 covers 8 bases. The CDR3 consists of 16 residues. With 3 bases clipped from V and 4 bases from J, the junction kept 9 bases outside the gene matches. Germline CDR1 reads SGHAT; CDR2 reads FQNNGV. The CDR3 DNA sequence: TGTGCCAGCAGCTTTCCGGGACTAGTATCCTCAGATACGCAGTATTTT. Its protein product is CASSFPGLVSSDTQYF.

V and J are TRBV7-8 and TRBJ2-7; 11 bases align to TRBD2. CDR3 size: 14 residues. J gave up 3 bases and V 5 bases, and 3 bases lay outside the gene matches. Germline loops: CDR1 SGHVS, CDR2 FQNEAQ. The chain's CDR3 is CASSRLAGYYEQYF. Written as DNA, the CDR3 is TGTGCCAGCAGCCGACTAGCGGGATACTACGAGCAGTACTTC.

Many counts were recorded for this clonotype. V and J are TRBV27 and TRBJ2-7; 10 bases align to TRBD2. The CDR3 runs 16 residues. V gave up 4 bases and J gave up 1 base; unmatched junction bases: 7. Germline V gene lookup returns CDR1 MNHEY and CDR2 SMNVEV (reference sequence). The CDR3: CASSSSETSGSYEQYF. CDR3 DNA sequence: TGTGCCAGCAGTTCCTCAGAGACTAGCGGGTCCTACGAGCAGTACTTC.

This clonotype was observed at least ten times. The V call is TRBV4-2, the J call TRBJ2-4; 7 positions agree with TRBD2. The germline CDR1 and CDR2 sequences are LGHNA and YNFKEQ. The CDR3 runs 17 residues. Germline trimming cut 0 bases from V and 3 bases from J; bases unmatched to any gene: 8. This CDR3 is CASSQEGRTRSKNIQYF. CDR3 in DNA: TGTGCCAGCAGCCAAGAAGGGAGGACTAGGAGCAAAAACATTCAGTACTTC.

Only a few counts were recorded for this clonotype. The V and J genes are TRBV5-1 and TRBJ1-1; a possible D gene is TRBD1 (6 bases). This CDR3 spans 16 amino acids. V lost 1 base and J 2 bases, leaving 15 bases between the germline ends. Germline loops: CDR1 SGHRS, CDR2 YFSETQ. The CDR3 reads CASSLSPGQRNTEAFF. The CDR3 region has the DNA TGCGCCAGCAGCTTGTCACCGGGACAACGAAACACTGAAGCTTTCTTT.

This clonotype was detected many times. This chain uses TRBV7-9 with TRBJ2-1; D might be TRBD2 (7 bases). V lost 5 bases and J lost 3, with 17 bases in between. The CDR3 loop spans 16 amino acids. From germline, CDR1 is SEHNR and CDR2 FQNEAQ (reference sequence). The CDR3 is CASSAKAGTIYNEQFF. CDR3 sequence (DNA): TGTGCCAGCAGCGCCAAAGCGGGGACAATCTACAATGAGCAGTTCTTC.

This chain uses TRBV28 with TRBJ1-2; tentative D call: TRBD1 (5 bases). CDR3 length: 13 amino acids. Germline V gene sequence: CDR1 MDHEN, CDR2 SYDVKM. V lost 8 bases, J lost 8 bases, and 18 bases lay in between. CDR3 loop: CASRDFGGEGYTF. The CDR3 nucleotides are TGTGCCAGCCGGGACTTTGGGGGAGAAGGCTACACCTTC.

The genes are TRBV5-1 and TRBJ2-5, with TRBD2 matching 7 bases. V lost 5 bases, J lost 7 bases, and 11 bases stayed unmatched. This CDR3 comprises 14 residues. Germline lookup yields CDR1 SGHRS and CDR2 YFSETQ. CDR3 in amino acids: CASRPRTSEGTQYF. CDR3 bases: TGCGCCAGCAGACCCAGGACTAGTGAGGGGACCCAGTACTTC. Full variable domain (remainder filled in from reference TRBV5-1 and TRBJ2-5): KAGVTQTPRYLIKTRGQQVTLSCSPISGHRSVSWYQQTPGQGLQFLFEYFSETQRNKGNFPGRFSGRQFSNSRSEMNVSTLELGDSALYLCASRPRTSEGTQYFGPGTRLLVL.

In this sample, this clonotype turned up a few times. The genes are TRBV20-1 and TRBJ2-1, with a possible D match to TRBD2 (5 bases). V dropped 1 base and J dropped 2 bases, with 9 bases sitting between them. The CDR3 runs 14 residues. Germline V gene data show CDR1 as DFQATT and CDR2 as SNEGSKA (reference sequence). The CDR3 loop reads CSARAGSTYNEQFF. In nucleotides, the CDR3 is TGCAGTGCTAGAGCGGGGTCCACCTACAATGAGCAGTTCTTC.

This clonotype was counted many times. This CDR3 is CASSLSGFVETQYF. The CDR3, as DNA: TGTGCCAGCAGCTTGTCGGGATTCGTGGAGACCCAGTACTTC. The V call is TRBV5-6, the J call TRBJ2-5, with TRBD2 as a possible D gene (5 bases). The V and J ends lost 1 base and 5 bases respectively, with 12 bases between them. The CDR3 length is 14 residues. Germline V CDR1 and CDR2: SGHDT, YYEEEE. Full variable domain (remainder filled in from reference TRBV5-6 and TRBJ2-5): DAGVTQSPTHLIKTRGQQVTLRCSPKSGHDTVSWYQQALGQGPQFIFQYYEEEERQRGNFPDRFSGHQFPNYSSELNVNALLLGDSALYLCASSLSGFVETQYFGPGTRLLVL.

There are a few counts of this clonotype. CDR3 bases: TGCGCCAGCAGCTCGGGACTAGCGGGAGAAGATGAGCAGTTCTTC. Residues: CASSSGLAGEDEQFF. This chain links TRBV5-1 with TRBJ2-1; 14 bases map to TRBD2. Germline lookup yields CDR1 SGHRS and CDR2 YFSETQ. The trim removed 3 bases at V and 8 bases at J, leaving 4 bases unmatched. CDR3 size: 15 residues. The full variable domain, with the rest looked up from reference TRBV5-1 and TRBJ2-1, is KAGVTQTPRYLIKTRGQQVTLSCSPISGHRSVSWYQQTPGQGLQFLFEYFSETQRNKGNFPGRFSGRQFSNSRSEMNVSTLELGDSALYLCASSSGLAGEDEQFFGPGTRLTVL.

This clonotype has just a few counts. This sequence joins TRBV9 and TRBJ2-1; 8 nucleotides line up with TRBD1. The junction had 3 bases not matched to a gene; V was cut back by 3 bases and J by 4 bases. Germline loops: CDR1 SGDLS, CDR2 YYNGEE. CDR3 length: 14 residues. CDR3 DNA sequence: TGTGCCAGCAGCGCCGGGACAGGATACAATGAGCAGTTCTTC. This codes for CASSAGTGYNEQFF.

The CDR3 DNA sequence: TGCAGTGCTAGAGATGGAGGGACAGGGCACAATGAGCAGTTCTTC. Protein: CSARDGGTGHNEQFF. This chain connects TRBV20-1 to TRBJ2-1, with 9 bases fitting TRBD1. The V gene end was trimmed by 0 bases and the J gene end by 5 bases; junction bases not matched to a gene: 5. CDR3 length equals 15 residues. Germline V gives CDR1 DFQATT, CDR2 SNEGSKA (reference sequence).

The chain recombines TRBV25-1 with TRBJ1-4; tentatively, D is TRBD1 (6 bases). This CDR3 region has 16 residues. Trimming took off 7 bases at V and 4 bases at J, with 19 bases between the two ends. CDR1 is MGHDK and CDR2 is SYGVNS in the germline V gene. CDR3 DNA sequence: TGTGCCAGCATATCCTGGACAGTCCTCCTTAATGAAAAACTGTTTTTT. Amino acid sequence: CASISWTVLLNEKLFF.

The J gene is TRBJ2-5, the V gene TRBV10-1, with D tentatively TRBD1 (6 bases). CDR3 size: 15 residues. Germline-derived CDR1 and CDR2 are WNHNN and SYGVQD (reference sequence). V was pared by 5 bases and J by 1 base, with 14 bases between. The CDR3 bases are TGCGCCAGCAGTAATTCGGACAGTTCCCAAGAGACCCAGTACTTC. Translated: CASSNSDSSQETQYF.

This clonotype came up a few times. This rearrangement joins TRBV2 to TRBJ2-7, with a weak D call TRBD2 (5 bases). With 3 bases removed from V and 5 bases from J, the gap between germline ends came to 14 bases. Germline values: CDR1 SNHLY, CDR2 FYNNEI. The CDR3 totals 14 residues. The CDR3 region is CASSDWRLGNEQYF. The CDR3 DNA reads as TGTGCCAGCAGTGATTGGAGGCTAGGCAACGAGCAGTACTTC.

Ten or more counts support this clonotype. V and J are TRBV20-1 and TRBJ2-1; D is perhaps TRBD1 or TRBD2 (5 bases each). Germline V gives CDR1 DFQATT, CDR2 SNEGSKA (reference sequence). The CDR3 contains 14 residues. The V gene lost 6 bases and the J gene lost 3 bases, with 15 bases spanning the gap. The CDR3 bases are TGCAGTGCCAACCGGGACGGAGGCTACAATGAGCAGTTCTTC. Protein sequence: CSANRDGGYNEQFF.

This clonotype occurred a few times. The chain joins TRBV12-3 or TRBV12-4 to TRBJ2-2, with TRBD1 identical over 9 bases. V trimming: 6 bases; J trimming: 2 bases; junction bases outside the gene matches: 4. The CDR3 is 15 residues long. CDR3 protein: CASRGDRANTGELFF. The CDR3 DNA reads TGTGCCAGCAGGGGGGACAGGGCAAACACCGGGGAGCTGTTTTTT.

In its sample, this clonotype was seen many times. The rearrangement links TRBV7-2 to TRBJ2-3; no reliable D call. The germline V gene has CDR1 SGHTA and CDR2 FQGNSA. Trimming took off 2 bases at V and 8 bases at J, with 14 bases between the two ends. The CDR3 is made up of 14 amino acids. The CDR3 reads CASSLRANGGTQYF. The CDR3 DNA sequence: TGTGCCAGCAGCTTACGGGCCAACGGCGGTACGCAGTATTTT.

This clonotype was seen ten or more times. V gene TRBV12-3 or TRBV12-4 combines with J gene TRBJ1-1, with 7 bases aligning to TRBD1. Trimming removed 7 bases from V and 0 bases from J; junction bases left unmatched: 8. The CDR3 is 15 residues long. The CDR3 bases are TGTGCCAGCAATTGGGGACAGCAGATGAACACTGAAGCTTTCTTT. Translating gives CASNWGQQMNTEAFF.